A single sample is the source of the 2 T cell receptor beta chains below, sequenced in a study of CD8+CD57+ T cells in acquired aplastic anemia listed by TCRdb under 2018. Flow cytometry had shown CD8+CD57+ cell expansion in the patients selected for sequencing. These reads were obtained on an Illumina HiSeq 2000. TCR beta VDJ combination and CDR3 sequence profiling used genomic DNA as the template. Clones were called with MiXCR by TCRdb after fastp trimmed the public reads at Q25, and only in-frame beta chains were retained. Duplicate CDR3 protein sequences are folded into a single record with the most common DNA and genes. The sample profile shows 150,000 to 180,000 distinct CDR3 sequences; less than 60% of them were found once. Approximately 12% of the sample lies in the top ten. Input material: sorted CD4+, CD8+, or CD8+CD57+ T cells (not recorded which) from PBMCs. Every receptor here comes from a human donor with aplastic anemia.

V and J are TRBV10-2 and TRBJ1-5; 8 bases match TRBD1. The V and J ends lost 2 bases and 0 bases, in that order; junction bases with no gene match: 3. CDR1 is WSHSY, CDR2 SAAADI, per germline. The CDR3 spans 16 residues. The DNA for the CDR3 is TGCGCCAGCAGTGAGCGGACAGGGTATAGCAATCAGCCCCAGCATTTT. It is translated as CASSERTGYSNQPQHF.

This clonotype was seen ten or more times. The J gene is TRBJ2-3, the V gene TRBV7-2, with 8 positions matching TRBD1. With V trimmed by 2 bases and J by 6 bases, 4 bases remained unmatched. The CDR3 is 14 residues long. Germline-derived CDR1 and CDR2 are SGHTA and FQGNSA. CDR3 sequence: CASSLQGAEDTQYF. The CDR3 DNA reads TGTGCCAGCAGCTTACAGGGGGCGGAGGATACGCAGTATTTT.